A selection of T cell receptor beta chains follows, all from one sample in a study of blood T cell repertoires in COVID-19. Repertoires were generated with immunoSEQ multiplex PCR, while TCRdb's copy carries only in-frame clones and drops some. The sample has 45,000 to 65,000 clones, 81% seen once. The sample taken for sequencing was peripheral blood. The source is an elderly woman with COVID-19, enrolled during active disease. The CDR3 runs from the conserved cysteine through the conserved F or W. D genes are given only for firm matches. Only part of the rows carry a size: once, few, many, or a class if the clone is expanded.

V: TRBV19
D: -
size: -
J: TRBJ1-3
CDR3: CASSMRGNTIYF
DNA: TGTGCCAGTAGTATGCGAGGGAACACCATATATTTT

V: TRBV19
D: -
size: -
J: TRBJ2-7
CDR3: CASSIGLSYEQYF
DNA: TGTGCCAGTAGTATAGGGCTCTCCTACGAGCAGTACTTC

V: TRBV30
D: -
size: -
J: TRBJ1-3
CDR3: CAWSALRNTIYF
DNA: TGTGCCTGGAGTGCCCTAAGAAACACCATATATTTT

V: TRBV5-1
D: TRBD1
size: -
J: TRBJ2-6
CDR3: CASSLGGTGRNGANVLTF
DNA: TGCGCCAGCAGCTTGGGAGGGACAGGGAGGAATGGGGCCAACGTCCTGACTTTC

V: TRBV4-1
D: -
size: many
J: TRBJ2-6
CDR3: CASSQGVPVSSGANVLTF
DNA: TGCGCCAGCAGCCAAGGTGTTCCAGTCTCCTCTGGGGCCAACGTCCTGACTTTC

V: TRBV27
D: -
size: -
J: TRBJ2-2
CDR3: CASSLVPRPTGELFF
DNA: TGTGCCAGCAGTTTAGTCCCCAGGCCCACCGGGGAGCTGTTTTTT

V: TRBV6-5
D: TRBD1
size: -
J: TRBJ1-2
CDR3: CASKFDRVFNYGYTF
DNA: TGTGCCAGCAAGTTCGACAGGGTATTTAACTATGGCTACACCTTC

V: TRBV4-1
D: TRBD2
size: -
J: TRBJ2-3
CDR3: CASSQDRGEGRSGTDTQYF
DNA: TGCGCCAGCAGCCAAGATCGGGGGGAGGGCCGGTCGGGCACAGATACGCAGTATTTT

V: TRBV4-1
D: TRBD2
size: few
J: TRBJ2-1
CDR3: CASSAGLAGVAYNEQFF
DNA: TGCGCCAGCAGCGCGGGACTAGCGGGAGTAGCCTACAATGAGCAGTTCTTC

V: TRBV6-4
D: -
size: once
J: TRBJ2-3
CDR3: CASSDSFSPTDTQYF
DNA: TGTGCCAGCAGTGACTCTTTCAGTCCCACAGATACGCAGTATTTT

V: TRBV5-1
D: TRBD1
size: once
J: TRBJ1-3
CDR3: CASRSTGGSGNTIYF
DNA: TGCGCCAGCAGATCGACAGGGGGTTCTGGAAACACCATATATTTT

V: TRBV9
D: TRBD2
size: -
J: TRBJ2-1
CDR3: CASSTGLATYNEQFF
DNA: TGTGCCAGCAGTACGGGACTAGCGACATACAATGAGCAGTTCTTC

V: TRBV19
D: -
size: -
J: TRBJ2-2
CDR3: CASSITGLNTGELFF
DNA: TGTGCCAGTAGTATCACAGGGTTGAACACCGGGGAGCTGTTTTTT

V: TRBV7-9
D: TRBD2
size: -
J: TRBJ2-2
CDR3: CASRPLAGGPNTGELFF
DNA: TGTGCCAGCAGACCTCTAGCGGGAGGCCCGAACACCGGGGAGCTGTTTTTT

V: TRBV5-1
D: TRBD1
size: -
J: TRBJ2-1
CDR3: CASSSSGTGSSYNEQFF
DNA: TGCGCCAGCAGCTCATCCGGGACAGGGAGCTCCTACAATGAGCAGTTCTTC